This TCR beta chain comes out of a study of a mutant IDH1 vaccine in newly diagnosed glioma. Looking at the study overall: Once 4-6 weeks had passed after radiotherapy alone, vaccination started, or it started with temozolomide cycles. Most patients had received both radiotherapy and temozolomide, the prior options being radiotherapy, temozolomide, or both.

In the case of this clone: Its target is not known.

CDR1 and CDR2 (germline): GTSNPN, SVGIG (reference sequence). There are 13 residues in the CDR3. V was pared by 7 bases and J by 8 bases, with 6 bases of the junction left unmatched. Clones were read by immunoSEQ multiplex PCR, and TCRdb kept only the in-frame ones, dropping some. The data contain about 51,000 clones, about three quarters of them singletons. Time point: week 5, during vaccination. All doses held 300 ug of mutant IDH1 20-mer peptide, with topical imiquimod. The specimen comprised PBMCs, sampled from a glioma patient whose treatment included an IDH1 peptide vaccine. The chain carries TRBV30 and TRBJ1-4; TRBD1 agrees at 11 bases. The clonotype originates from a man aged 50 to 60 with glioma. CDR3: CALGQGVEEKLFF. CDR3 DNA: TGTGCCTTGGGACAGGGGGTAGAAGAAAAACTGTTTTTT.